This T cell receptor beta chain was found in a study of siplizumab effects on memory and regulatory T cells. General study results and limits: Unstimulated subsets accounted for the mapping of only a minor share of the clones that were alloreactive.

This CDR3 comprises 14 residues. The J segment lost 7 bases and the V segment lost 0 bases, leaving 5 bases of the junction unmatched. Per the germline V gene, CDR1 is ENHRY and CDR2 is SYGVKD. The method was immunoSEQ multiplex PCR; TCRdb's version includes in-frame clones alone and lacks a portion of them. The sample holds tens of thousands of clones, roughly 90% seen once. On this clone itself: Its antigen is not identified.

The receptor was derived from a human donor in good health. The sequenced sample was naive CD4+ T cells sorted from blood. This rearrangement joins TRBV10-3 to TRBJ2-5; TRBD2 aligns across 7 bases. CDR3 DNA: TGTGCCATCAGTGAGTCCGGGGGGAGCTGGACCCAGTACTTC. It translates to CAISESGGSWTQYF.